The 9 T cell receptor beta chains in this list originate from one sample, sequenced in a study of identical twins. TCRdb redid the calling of the 5' RACE reads with MiXCR, one entry per CDR3 protein. The profile shows a few hundred thousand distinct CDR3 sequences, about 24% of them singletons. The same data also contributed to another study, on T cells expressing NK-cell markers.

Sequenced: CD4+ T cells sorted from blood. The receptors here all came from a woman aged 18-29 years in good health.

This clonotype appeared many times. This rearrangement joins TRBV29-1 to TRBJ1-4; no clear D gene. The CDR3 runs 13 residues. CDR1 is SQVTM and CDR2 is ANQGSEA in the germline V gene. Trimming took off 5 bases at V and 0 bases at J, with 7 bases between the two ends. The CDR3 DNA reads as TGCAGCGTTCGCACCCCAACTAATGAAAAACTGTTTTTT. Amino acid sequence: CSVRTPTNEKLFF.

This chain joins TRBV29-1 and TRBJ1-4; no firm D call. V dropped 7 bases and J dropped 0 bases, with 9 bases sitting between them. Germline CDR1 reads SQVTM; CDR2 reads ANQGSEA. CDR3 length: 13 residues. CDR3 in DNA: TGCAGCGCTCGGGGTGCAACTAATGAAAAACTGTTTTTT. Residues: CSARGATNEKLFF.

This rearrangement joins TRBV7-2 to TRBJ1-1; D may be TRBD1 (6 bases). CDR1 is SGHTA and CDR2 is FQGNSA in the germline V gene. The CDR3 has 11 amino acids. The V gene lost 8 bases and the J gene lost 4 bases, with 8 bases spanning the gap. CDR3: CASQGTTEAFF. The CDR3 coding sequence is TGTGCCAGCCAGGGGACCACTGAAGCTTTCTTT. The whole variable domain, remainder taken from reference TRBV7-2 and TRBJ1-1, is GAGVSQSPSNKVTEKGKDVELRCDPISGHTALYWYRQSLGQGLEFLIYFQGNSAPDKSGLPSDRFSAERTGGSVSTLTIQRTQQEDSAVYLCASQGTTEAFFGQGTRLTVV.

The CDR3 sequence is CASSPLASGRANTQYF. CDR3 coding DNA: TGTGCCAGCAGTCCCTTGGCTAGCGGGAGGGCAAATACGCAGTATTTT. The V and J genes are TRBV6-4 and TRBJ2-3, with 12 bases lining up with TRBD2. CDR1 is MRHNA, CDR2 SNTAGT, per germline. V lost 5 bases to trimming and J lost 7 bases; unmatched junction nucleotides: 10. The CDR3 runs to 16 residues.

This clonotype was seen a few times. The chain has TRBV7-8 and TRBJ2-7; D gene unclear. Trimming cost V 5 bases and J 6 bases, with 14 bases left between them. This CDR3 is built from 13 residues. Germline assignment: CDR1 SGHVS and CDR2 FQNEAQ. In DNA, the CDR3 is TGTGCCAGCAGCCCCCCAGTCTTCGGCGAGCAGTACTTC. Its translation is CASSPPVFGEQYF.

This clonotype was seen a handful of times. The chain couples TRBV10-1 to TRBJ2-1; 10 bases are a match to TRBD2. The CDR3 consists of 15 residues. The germline gives CDR1 WNHNN, CDR2 SYGVQD (reference sequence). V dropped 2 bases and J dropped 5; count of bases not matched to a gene: 3. The CDR3 DNA follows: TGCGCCAGCAGTGAGGGGACTAGCGTCAACAATGAGCAGTTCTTC. Translation: CASSEGTSVNNEQFF.

The rearrangement links TRBV5-1 to TRBJ2-3, with TRBD2 matching over 12 bases. Germline V gene sequence: CDR1 SGHRS, CDR2 YFSETQ. With 4 bases clipped from V and 2 bases from J, the junction kept 5 bases outside the gene matches. This CDR3 spans 16 amino acids. The DNA of the CDR3 is TGCGCCAGCAGCATCCTAGCGGGGGGGCTCACAGATACGCAGTATTTT. Its protein product is CASSILAGGLTDTQYF.

The gene calls are TRBV15 and TRBJ2-5; possibly TRBD2 for D (5 bases). This CDR3 contains 14 residues. Germline V gene data show CDR1 as LNHNV and CDR2 as YYDKDF (reference sequence). Trimming took 1 base from V and 5 from J, leaving 11 bases between them. The CDR3 here is CATSRVRGSETQYF. The DNA for the CDR3 is TGTGCCACCAGCAGAGTACGGGGTAGCGAGACCCAGTACTTC. Combining the CDR3 with reference TRBV15 and TRBJ2-5 gives the whole variable domain DAMVIQNPRYQVTQFGKPVTLSCSQTLNHNVMYWYQQKSSQAPKLLFHYYDKDFNNEADTPDNFQSRRPNTSFCFLDIRSPGLGDTAMYLCATSRVRGSETQYFGPGTRLLVL.

This clonotype showed up just a few times. The gene calls are TRBV12-3 or TRBV12-4 and TRBJ1-1, with 7 bases identical to TRBD1. This CDR3 spans 17 amino acids. The ends lost 6 bases at V and 0 bases at J; junction bases unmatched: 13. CDR3 amino acids: CASSMGPEQGMNTEAFF. The CDR3 nucleotides are TGTGCCAGCAGCATGGGGCCAGAACAGGGGATGAACACTGAAGCTTTCTTT.